This T cell receptor beta chain derives from a study of T cell repertoires in cytomegalovirus infection. The overall study: Signatures in public TCR beta sequences pointed to both CMV infection and matching HLA type. The study's findings and limits: Totalled public TCR beta family frequency picked out people who carried CMV plus the relevant HLA. In two of eight donors, the top clonotype was HLA-C-restricted CMV-specific.

TCRdb re-called the reads with MiXCR, one entry per CDR3 protein. Of around 210,000 distinct CDR3 sequences listed, about 7% are singletons. This clonotype was counted many times. Its target is unknown. The CDR3 is 15 amino acids. Looked up from germline, CDR1 is ENHRY and CDR2 is SYGVKD. With 3 bases removed from V and 6 bases from J, the gap between germline ends came to 14 bases. This chain links TRBV10-3 with TRBJ2-2; D call uncertain. The sequence came from a human donor in good health (CMV status not recorded). Some clones in this sample may be carry-over from other donors' samples. Sequenced: PBMCs. CDR3 in amino acids: CAISDSKVVSGELFF. The CDR3 DNA is TGTGCCATCAGTGACAGCAAGGTCGTGTCCGGGGAGCTGTTTTTT.